The 17 T cell receptor beta chains given below trace back to one sample, sequenced in a study of naive and memory T cell subsets. The beta constant-region primer was an equimolar mix of two oligonucleotides covering TRBC1 and TRBC2. TCRdb itself ran the UMI-ligation and nested PCR reads through MiXCR, one entry per CDR3 protein. The sample records around 90,000 distinct CDR3 sequences, over 7% being singletons. Sequenced material: central memory CD4+ T cells from blood. The receptors were sampled from a human donor in good health.

This clonotype was detected ten times or more. CDR3: CSVSPSYNEQFF. The DNA of the CDR3 is TGCAGCGTGTCTCCATCCTACAATGAGCAGTTCTTC. The V and J genes are TRBV29-1 and TRBJ2-1; D gene unclear. CDR1 and CDR2 from the germline V gene are SQVTM and ANQGSEA. The CDR3 covers 12 residues. V was pared by 6 bases and J by 1 base, with 7 bases between.

This clonotype was seen many times. The chain combines TRBV18 with TRBJ1-5, with no clear D. CDR1 is KGHSH, CDR2 LQKENI, per germline. V gave up 5 bases and J gave up 5 bases, with 13 bases separating them. CDR3 size: 14 residues. The CDR3 coding sequence is TGTGCCAGCTCAAGGTTGTCAAAAGATCAGCCCCAGCATTTT. It codes for CASSRLSKDQPQHF.

This clonotype was observed at least ten times. The rearrangement joins TRBV7-9 to TRBJ1-1; D call uncertain. CDR1 SEHNR and CDR2 FQNEAQ come from the germline V gene (reference sequence). CDR3 length: 14 amino acids. Trimming cost V 2 bases and J 5 bases, with 12 bases left between them. The DNA for the CDR3 is TGTGCCAGCAGCTTATCCCACGGTGGGACTGAAGCTTTCTTT. This codes for CASSLSHGGTEAFF.

This clonotype was found many times. The V call is TRBV20-1, the J call TRBJ2-3; D is unresolved. This CDR3 region has 12 residues. Trimming left V 3 bases short and J 0 bases short, with 4 bases between. Germline lookup yields CDR1 DFQATT and CDR2 SNEGSKA (reference sequence). CDR3 loop: CSASESTDTQYF. The CDR3 coding sequence is TGCAGTGCTAGTGAGAGCACAGATACGCAGTATTTT.

The rearrangement uses TRBV15 and TRBJ2-3, with a weak D call TRBD2 (5 bases). CDR3 length: 15 residues. CDR1 is LNHNV, CDR2 YYDKDF, per germline (reference sequence). The V gene lost 0 bases and the J gene lost 3 bases, with 10 bases spanning the gap. The CDR3 region is CATSREVRATDTQYF. CDR3 DNA sequence: TGTGCCACCAGCAGAGAAGTGCGGGCTACAGATACGCAGTATTTT.

This clonotype was counted ten times or more. The genes are TRBV24-1 and TRBJ2-3; 11 bases map to TRBD2. The CDR3 spans 17 residues. CDR1 is KGHDR and CDR2 is SFDVKD in the germline V gene. V lost 5 bases, J lost 0 bases, and 6 bases stayed unmatched. For the CDR3, the DNA is TGTGCCACCAGTGCTAGTAGCGGGGGGGTCAGCACAGATACGCAGTATTTT. Its protein product is CATSASSGGVSTDTQYF.

This clonotype turned up a few times. V usage is TRBV6-5 and J usage is TRBJ1-4; D call uncertain. CDR3 length: 13 amino acids. V lost 0 bases, J lost 7 bases, and 6 bases lay in between. CDR1 and CDR2 (germline): MNHEY, SVGAGI. The CDR3 sequence is CASSYSTTEKLFF. For the CDR3, the DNA is TGTGCCAGCAGTTACTCGACAACTGAAAAACTGTTTTTT.

This clonotype was seen more than once but under ten times. The CDR3 sequence is CASSAQGNTIYF. The CDR3 region has the DNA TGTGCCAGCAGCGCCCAGGGGAACACCATATATTTT. The chain couples TRBV6-1 to TRBJ1-3, with a possible D match to TRBD1 (6 bases). V lost 6 bases to trimming and J lost 7 bases, with 10 bases between them. Germline values: CDR1 MNHNS, CDR2 SASEGT. The CDR3 runs to 12 residues.

This clonotype has only a few counts. The V gene is TRBV6-5, the J gene TRBJ2-2, with D perhaps TRBD1 or TRBD2 (5 bases each). V lost 0 bases and J 9 bases, leaving 14 bases between the germline ends. Germline CDR1 and CDR2: MNHEY and SVGAGI. CDR3 length: 15 residues. The CDR3 DNA follows: TGTGCCAGCAGTTACTCGTCTCAGGGACGGCGGGAGCTGTTTTTT. This translates into CASSYSSQGRRELFF.

This clonotype has ten or more counts. This rearrangement joins TRBV3-1 to TRBJ1-2; D gene uncertain. The CDR3 extends over 15 amino acids. V shed 0 bases and J shed 5 bases, with 13 bases lying between them. Germline loops: CDR1 LGHDT, CDR2 YNNKEL (reference sequence). The CDR3: CASSQDMHRVYGYTF. In DNA, the CDR3 is TGTGCCAGCAGCCAAGACATGCACCGCGTGTATGGCTACACCTTC.

Ten or more counts support this clonotype. The chain has TRBV12-3 or TRBV12-4 and TRBJ2-1; possibly TRBD1 or TRBD2 for D (5 bases each). V gave up 7 bases and J gave up 13 bases, with 17 bases separating them. This CDR3 spans 12 amino acids. For the CDR3, the DNA is TGTGCCAGCACTAGGTACCGGGACCATCAGTTCTTC. Translating it yields CASTRYRDHQFF.

This clonotype was counted a few times. This chain connects TRBV2 to TRBJ2-1; possible D gene TRBD2, 5 bases. This CDR3 spans 16 amino acids. Germline loops: CDR1 SNHLY, CDR2 FYNNEI. V was clipped by 10 bases and J by 1 base, with 20 bases between them. In DNA form, the CDR3 reads TGTGCCAAATCGCTAGCCGGGATCTCGTCCTACAATGAGCAGTTCTTC. Translating it yields CAKSLAGISSYNEQFF. Drawing the rest from reference TRBV2 and TRBJ2-1, the complete variable domain is EPEVTQTPSHQVTQMGQEVILRCVPISNHLYFYWYRQILGQKVEFLVSFYNNEISEKSEIFDDQFSVERPDGSNFTLKIRSTKLEDSAMYFCAKSLAGISSYNEQFFGPGTRLTVL.

Note on this clonotype: A junction end diverges from the germline sequence, so it may reflect a read error. V gene TRBV7-8 combines with J gene TRBJ1-5, with a tentative D call TRBD1 (5 bases). This CDR3 has 14 amino acids. The germline gives CDR1 SGHVS, CDR2 FQNEAQ. Here the CDR3 reads CASGLGRVNQPQHF. The CDR3 region has the DNA TGTGCCAGCGGCTTAGGCAGGGTGAATCAGCCCCAGCATTTT.

CDR3 region: CASGSKTGASTDTQYF. CDR3 bases: TGTGCTAGTGGTTCGAAGACCGGAGCTAGCACAGATACGCAGTATTTT. The rearrangement links TRBV12-5 to TRBJ2-3; no definite D call. V was cut by 4 bases and J by 0 bases, with 14 bases left in between. This CDR3 region has 16 residues. Germline assignment: CDR1 LGHNT and CDR2 FRNRAP.

The gene calls are TRBV20-1 and TRBJ2-3, with 7 bases aligning to TRBD2. Per germline, CDR1 DFQATT and CDR2 SNEGSKA (reference sequence). The CDR3 spans 14 residues. Germline trimming cut 5 bases from V and 4 bases from J; bases unmatched to any gene: 9. In DNA form, the CDR3 reads TGCAGTGCTTATGCAGGGAGGGCGTCAGATACGCAGTATTTT. Its protein product is CSAYAGRASDTQYF.

The chain links TRBV14 to TRBJ2-3; 7 bases are shared with TRBD2. Germline loops: CDR1 SGHDN, CDR2 FVKESK. This CDR3 is 15 amino acids long. The V segment lost 3 bases and the J segment 3 bases; nucleotides outside the gene matches: 6. As DNA, the CDR3 is TGTGCCAGCAGCCACGGCGGGGGTTGGACAGATACGCAGTATTTT. This sequence encodes CASSHGGGWTDTQYF.

V usage is TRBV29-1 and J usage is TRBJ2-3; no definite D call. Per the germline V gene, CDR1 is SQVTM and CDR2 is ANQGSEA. Trimming pared 4 bases from V and 2 bases from J, leaving 10 bases between. The CDR3 spans 13 residues. The CDR3: CSVVYSATDTQYF. CDR3 nucleotide sequence: TGCAGCGTTGTCTACTCCGCCACAGATACGCAGTATTTT.